This T cell receptor beta chain was recovered during a study of T cell responses to AZD1222 COVID-19 vaccine. Notes on this clone: The target antigen is unknown.

Study-level results: A mostly white British donor set with more females was recruited, and clonal diversity was possibly underestimated.

TCRdb's table, derived via immunoSEQ multiplex PCR, lists solely in-frame clones and lacks some. This table holds 95,000 to 110,000 clones, 90% to 95% found once. Sequenced here: peripheral blood, sampled on day 0 of AZD1222 vaccination. The receptor was derived from an adult in good health.

CDR3 nucleotide sequence: TGTGCCAGCTCACCACCGGGACAGGTTCTGACAGATACGCAGTATTTT. It codes for CASSPPGQVLTDTQYF. The chain uses TRBV18 and TRBJ2-3; 8 nucleotides line up with TRBD1. The J segment lost 3 bases and the V segment lost 0 bases, leaving 5 bases of the junction unmatched. Germline V lookup: CDR1 KGHSH, CDR2 LQKENI. This CDR3 region has 16 residues.